A single sample gave rise to the 13 T cell receptor beta chains below, sequenced in a study of blood T cell repertoires in COVID-19. Sequencing was performed with immunoSEQ multiplex PCR; in TCRdb, only in-frame clones are kept and a portion is missing. The repertoire consists of roughly 110,000 clones, with roughly four fifths occurring once and the leading ten covering 7.9%. The sequenced sample was peripheral blood. The receptors here all came from an older man with acute or convalescent COVID-19.

The V gene is TRBV14, the J gene TRBJ2-2; TRBD1 agrees at 8 bases. Germline CDR1 reads SGHDN; CDR2 reads FVKESK. This CDR3 has 15 residues. Losses at the gene ends were 4 bases for V and 6 bases for J; bases not matched to a gene: 7. DNA of the CDR3: TGTGCCAGCAGCCGCTGGACAGGGTTGGCCGGGGAGCTGTTTTTT. Its translation: CASSRWTGLAGELFF.

The V gene is TRBV28, the J gene TRBJ2-1, with D tentatively TRBD1 (6 bases). The CDR3 loop spans 14 amino acids. Trimming removed 3 bases at V and 7 bases at J, with 13 bases between. Germline CDR1 reads MDHEN; CDR2 reads SYDVKM. CDR3 amino acids: CASSFPDRLNEQFF. For the CDR3, the DNA is TGTGCCAGCAGTTTCCCGGACAGACTAAATGAGCAGTTCTTC.

The chain carries TRBV5-1 and TRBJ2-5, with 7 bases lining up with TRBD1. This CDR3 comprises 16 residues. Looked up from germline, CDR1 is SGHRS and CDR2 is YFSETQ. The J segment lost 0 bases and the V segment lost 0 bases, leaving 5 bases of the junction unmatched. The CDR3 nucleotides read TGCGCCAGCAGCTTGGGGACAGGAGCCTACCAAGAGACCCAGTACTTC. Protein product: CASSLGTGAYQETQYF.

This chain joins TRBV28 and TRBJ2-3; 7 nucleotides line up with TRBD1. J lost 8 bases, V lost 10 bases, and 18 bases had no gene match. CDR3 length equals 15 residues. Germline V gene data show CDR1 as MDHEN and CDR2 as SYDVKM. CDR3 protein: CATLARTGSSGTQYF. CDR3 nucleotide sequence: TGTGCCACCTTGGCTAGGACAGGTTCGTCTGGTACGCAGTATTTT.

Concerning this clone: An end of the junction differs from the germline gene, which may be a read error. The genes are TRBV6-5 and TRBJ1-1; D is uncertain. Germline lookup yields CDR1 MNHEY and CDR2 SVGAGI. CDR3 length equals 14 residues. The CDR3 region is CASSPAPGAGPDIF. The CDR3 bases are TGTGCCAGCAGTCCCGCCCCGGGAGCGGGCCCCGATATCTTT.

The chain has TRBV7-2 and TRBJ2-2, with D possibly matching TRBD2 (5 bases). Germline V gene data show CDR1 as SGHTA and CDR2 as FQGNSA. The CDR3 runs to 18 residues. V lost 0 bases and J 5 bases, leaving 19 bases between the germline ends. The CDR3 region has the DNA TGTGCCAGCAGCTTAGCCCCCGGAGGTCTCCCAGGAACCGGGGAGCTGTTTTTT. Its translation: CASSLAPGGLPGTGELFF.

This chain links TRBV5-1 with TRBJ2-2; the D is unclear. The length of the CDR3 is 12 residues. CDR1 is SGHRS, CDR2 YFSETQ, per germline. V lost 7 bases and J 1 base, leaving 5 bases between the germline ends. This chain's CDR3 is CASGLNTGELFF. In DNA form, the CDR3 reads TGCGCCAGCGGGCTGAACACCGGGGAGCTGTTTTTT.

The gene calls are TRBV11-1 and TRBJ2-7, with D unresolved. Germline values: CDR1 SGHAT, CDR2 FQDESV (reference sequence). The CDR3 length is 12 residues. V gave up 2 bases and J gave up 4 bases, with 6 bases separating them. The CDR3 sequence is CASSLSVYEQYF. The CDR3 DNA follows: TGTGCCAGCAGCTTATCAGTTTACGAGCAGTACTTC.

V is TRBV10-3 and J is TRBJ1-2; 9 bases are a match to TRBD1. Trimming at V came to 0 bases and at J to 4 bases, leaving 6 bases not matched to a gene. In germline, CDR1 is ENHRY, CDR2 SYGVKD. The CDR3 covers 16 residues. As DNA, the CDR3 is TGTGCCATCAGTGAGTCGAGTGGGACAGGGACCTATGGCTACACCTTC. The encoded protein is CAISESSGTGTYGYTF.

Of note for this clone: Distinct nucleotide sequences in the sample also encode this CDR3. The chain uses TRBV5-1 and TRBJ2-3, with TRBD2 matching 9 bases. J lost 5 bases, V lost 0 bases, and 7 bases had no gene match. The CDR3 covers 16 residues. CDR1 is SGHRS, CDR2 YFSETQ, per germline. CDR3 DNA: TGCGCCAGCAGCTTGGGGAGTAGCGGGAGTGTAGATACGCAGTATTTT. Protein: CASSLGSSGSVDTQYF.

The table lists this clone with a count of one. The chain couples TRBV5-1 to TRBJ2-1; tentative D call: TRBD1 (5 bases). CDR3 length equals 13 residues. Trimming left V 2 bases short and J 6 bases short, with 9 bases between. From germline, CDR1 is SGHRS and CDR2 YFSETQ. CDR3 nucleotide sequence: TGCGCCAGCAGCTTTCAAGGGGCCAATGAGCAGTTCTTC. Its protein is CASSFQGANEQFF.

The chain carries TRBV5-8 and TRBJ2-4; 9 bases agree with TRBD1. CDR3 size: 18 residues. V lost 1 base and J lost 7; bases outside the gene matches: 15. The germline CDR1 and CDR2 sequences are SGHTS and YDEGEE. Here the CDR3 DNA reads TGTGCCAGCAGCTTGTGGCAGCAAAACCGGGACAGGGATAACATTCAGTACTTC. Amino acid sequence: CASSLWQQNRDRDNIQYF.

This clone was picked up a small number of times. V and J are TRBV4-1 and TRBJ2-7, with D tentatively TRBD1 (7 bases). V was pared by 0 bases and J by 2 bases, with 17 bases between. CDR3 length: 17 amino acids. Germline assignment: CDR1 MGHRA and CDR2 YSYEKL. The CDR3 DNA reads TGCGCCAGCAGCCAAGATCCCCCCCAGGGGGGAGCCTACGAGCAGTACTTC. Amino acids: CASSQDPPQGGAYEQYF.